This T cell receptor beta chain stems from a study of blood T cells in healthy people across ages. Germline lookup yields CDR1 LGHNA and CDR2 YNFKEQ. This CDR3 comprises 16 residues. Deletions cut 4 bases from V and 0 bases from J, with 16 bases between. Together with a sample-barcoded 5' primer, a J-beta primer mix was included in a second PCR lasting roughly 6 to 12 cycles. TCRdb re-called the 5' RACE reads with MiXCR, one entry per CDR3 protein. The data show approximately 940,000 distinct CDR3 sequences, with around 48% seen just once and around an eighth held by the top ten. This rearrangement joins TRBV4-2 to TRBJ2-7, with D possibly called TRBD1 or TRBD2 (5 bases each). This receptor was identified in a man aged 25-45 years in good health. The sequenced sample was blood. The CDR3 is CASSRMALGDSYEQYF. In DNA form, the CDR3 reads TGTGCCAGCAGCCGGATGGCCTTGGGGGACTCCTACGAGCAGTACTTC.